The table lists the clone carrying this TCR beta chain with a few counts. Other DNA sequences within the sample encode an identical CDR3. The record originates from a study of blood T cell repertoires in COVID-19. Whole-study context: The origin of the acute and convalescent COVID-19 samples was the United States, Italy and Spain. PBMCs, B-cell-depleted T cells, or T cells provided the cDNA or gDNA that made up the material.

This CDR3 spans 16 amino acids. Germline CDR1 is LGHNA and CDR2 is YSLEER. The J segment lost 2 bases and the V segment lost 0 bases, leaving 2 bases of the junction unmatched. Source study methods: From reference gene primer amplification, estimates of nucleated cell counts were derived. Data came from immunoSEQ multiplex PCR; TCRdb stores just in-frame clones and leaves some out. Clonal size and the V and J genes are those of that table, whereas D and trimming came from the DNA. The sample records around 49,000 clones, around 89% being singletons. Sequencing used peripheral blood. The clonotype was recovered from a human donor in a cohort sampled during active COVID-19. V usage is TRBV4-3 and J usage is TRBJ2-7; TRBD2 matches at 12 bases. The CDR3, as DNA: TGCGCCAGCAGCCAAGATCGACTAGCGGGAGCCTACGAGCAGTACTTC. Translation gives CASSQDRLAGAYEQYF.